What follows are 12 T cell receptor beta chains derived from one specimen sequenced in a study of cytomegalovirus exposure and HLA in healthy donors (dated by TCRdb to 2016 to 2017). To prepare the library, the immunoSEQ multiplex PCR assay was applied. The clones in this table, taken by TCRdb from immuneACCESS, are in-frame only. Not every clone is retained; where verified, under half of the shortfall comes from an unresolved V gene, and the cause of the rest is unknown. The table for this sample lists under 250,000 clones; over 75% of them were counted only once. The leading ten clones occupy approximately 2% of the sample. The sequenced sample was PBMCs. These receptors were obtained from a woman aged 18-29 years in good health and CMV-seropositive.

The chain uses TRBV30 and TRBJ1-4; no definite D call. The ends were cut back, 2 bases at V and 16 bases at J, with 14 bases in the middle. The CDR3 consists of 11 residues. CDR1 is GTSNPN and CDR2 is SVGIG in the germline V gene (reference sequence). For the CDR3, the DNA is TGTGCCTGGAGTACCCACGGGAGGTCGTTTTTT. Amino acid sequence: CAWSTHGRSFF.

The gene calls are TRBV4-1 and TRBJ2-7; 9 nucleotides align to TRBD1. V was pared by 4 bases and J by 2 bases, with 9 bases of the junction left unmatched. This CDR3 region has 16 residues. Germline loops: CDR1 MGHRA, CDR2 YSYEKL. DNA for the CDR3: TGCGCCAGCAGCCGACCACCGGGACAGGGTACCTACGAGCAGTACTTC. As protein: CASSRPPGQGTYEQYF.

This chain uses TRBV7-8 with TRBJ1-1, with D tentatively TRBD1 (5 bases). The CDR3 totals 12 residues. Trimming took off 3 bases at V and 10 bases at J, with 12 bases between the two ends. The germline CDR1 and CDR2 sequences are SGHVS and FQNEAQ. The CDR3, as DNA: TGTGCCAGCAGCTTCCGGGGACTTCTAGCTTTCTTT. Translating it yields CASSFRGLLAFF.

This chain links TRBV19 with TRBJ1-5; 9 bases are a match to TRBD1. With V trimmed by 5 bases and J by 6 bases, 11 bases remained unmatched. The CDR3 totals 16 residues. Germline V gene sequence: CDR1 LNHDA, CDR2 SQIVND (reference sequence). CDR3 DNA: TGTGCCAGTAGTGGCCCTGGACAGGGGACAAGTCAGCCCCAGCATTTT. Translated: CASSGPGQGTSQPQHF.

The rearrangement uses TRBV9 and TRBJ2-7; 10 nucleotides match TRBD1. V lost 0 bases and J lost 6; bases outside the gene matches: 9. Germline CDR1 SGDLS, CDR2 YYNGEE. The CDR3 extends over 16 amino acids. The CDR3 sequence: CASSVGLTGGRVEQYF. The CDR3 DNA reads TGTGCCAGCAGCGTAGGGCTGACAGGGGGCAGGGTCGAGCAGTACTTC.

The chain is built from TRBV6-5 and TRBJ2-2; the match to TRBD2 covers 12 bases. The junction had 8 bases not matched to a gene; V was cut back by 8 bases and J by 7 bases. The CDR3 is made up of 15 amino acids. Germline CDR1 MNHEY, CDR2 SVGAGI. This CDR3 reads CASLGLAGFGGELFF. The CDR3 DNA reads TGTGCCAGCTTGGGACTAGCGGGTTTCGGCGGGGAGCTGTTTTTT.

This chain links TRBV19 with TRBJ2-2, with D uncertain. CDR1 LNHDA and CDR2 SQIVND come from the germline V gene (reference sequence). Trimming stripped 7 bases from V and 8 bases from J, with 17 bases between. The CDR3 loop spans 14 amino acids. This CDR3 reads CASTLQASYGELFF. DNA of the CDR3: TGTGCCAGTACCCTGCAGGCCTCTTATGGGGAGCTGTTTTTT.

The chain has TRBV5-4 and TRBJ2-7; TRBD2 matches 8 bases. CDR1 and CDR2 (germline): SGHNT, YYREEE (reference sequence). This CDR3 has 16 amino acids. V shed 1 base, J shed 2 bases, and the junction held 8 bases outside the gene matches. The CDR3 loop reads CASSLSSGYNTYEQYF. The CDR3 coding sequence is TGTGCCAGCAGCTTGTCTAGCGGGTACAACACCTACGAGCAGTACTTC.

This clone was observed a single time. J is TRBJ1-5 and V is TRBV6-5; D perhaps matches TRBD1 (5 bases). From germline, CDR1 is MNHEY and CDR2 SVGAGI. The V and J ends lost 6 bases and 8 bases respectively, with 14 bases between them. The CDR3 covers 13 residues. Here the CDR3 DNA reads TGTGCCAGCAGGGGAGGGGTTAAGGAGCCCCAGCATTTT. Translating gives CASRGGVKEPQHF.

The chain carries TRBV11-3 and TRBJ2-7; D uncertain. Germline CDR1 reads SGHNT; CDR2 reads YENEEA. This CDR3 has 14 amino acids. V was shortened by 2 bases and J by 4 bases, with 12 bases between the two germline ends. The CDR3 loop reads CASSLRTLGYEQYF. In DNA form, the CDR3 reads TGTGCCAGCAGCTTACGTACCCTCGGGTACGAGCAGTACTTC.

The gene calls are TRBV2 and TRBJ2-1; D remains unclear. V lost 6 bases and J 9 bases, leaving 9 bases between the germline ends. The germline V gene encodes CDR1 SNHLY and CDR2 FYNNEI. The CDR3 spans 11 residues. The CDR3 sequence: CASSPNREQFF. CDR3 DNA sequence: TGTGCCAGCAGCCCTAATCGTGAGCAGTTCTTC.

CDR3: CASSPDNYEQYF. DNA for the CDR3: TGCGCCAGCAGCCCTGACAACTACGAGCAGTACTTC. This chain uses TRBV5-1 with TRBJ2-7; D not resolved. CDR3 length: 12 residues. V gave up 4 bases and J gave up 3 bases, with 8 bases separating them. The V gene's germline CDR1 is SGHRS and CDR2 YFSETQ.